A selection of T cell receptor beta chains follows, all from one sample in a study of T cell responses to AZD1222 COVID-19 vaccine. TCRdb's table, derived via immunoSEQ multiplex PCR, lists solely in-frame clones and lacks some. This table has around 130,000 clones, over 75% appearing once. The source material was peripheral blood, sampled on day 0 of AZD1222 vaccination. These receptors came from an adult in good health. The CDR3 runs from the conserved cysteine through the conserved F or W. A D gene is named only where the DNA matches it firmly. Clone size appears in some rows only: once, few, many, or a class for an expanded clone.

DNA: TGTGCCAGCTCACTTAAAGCCGGGACAGGGAGTTACAATGAGCAGTTCTTC
CDR3: CASSLKAGTGSYNEQFF
D: TRBD1
size: .
V: TRBV18
J: TRBJ2-1

DNA: TGTGCTAGTGGCAACAGGGGATCGAACACCGGGGAGCTGTTTTTT
CDR3: CASGNRGSNTGELFF
D: TRBD1
size: .
V: TRBV12-5
J: TRBJ2-2

DNA: TGTGCCAGTAGTATCTGGACTAACATGCCCCCCTCCTACGAGCAGTACTTC
CDR3: CASSIWTNMPPSYEQYF
D: .
size: .
V: TRBV19
J: TRBJ2-7

DNA: TGTGCCAGTAGTATAGTTGGGGCTGGTAACACTGAAGCTTTCTTT
CDR3: CASSIVGAGNTEAFF
D: .
size: .
V: TRBV19
J: TRBJ1-1

DNA: TGTGCCAGCAGAGGGCCGGCCCAGGGTTCACCCCTCCACTTT
CDR3: CASRGPAQGSPLHF
D: .
size: once
V: TRBV2
J: TRBJ1-6

DNA: TGTGCCAGCAGCCAAGACCGGGGTTCCTATGGCTACACCTTC
CDR3: CASSQDRGSYGYTF
D: .
size: .
V: TRBV14
J: TRBJ1-2

DNA: TGTGCCAGCAGTACGAACACTGAAGCTTTCTTT
CDR3: CASSTNTEAFF
D: .
size: .
V: TRBV6-5
J: TRBJ1-1

DNA: TGTGCCAGCAGCTCGACAGGGGGTCAGCCCCAGCATTTT
CDR3: CASSSTGGQPQHF
D: TRBD1
size: .
V: TRBV5-6
J: TRBJ1-5

DNA: TGTGCCAGCAGCCGGGGACTAGCGGCGAACACCGGGGAGCTGTTTTTT
CDR3: CASSRGLAANTGELFF
D: TRBD2
size: .
V: TRBV3-1/TRBV3-2
J: TRBJ2-2

DNA: TGTGCCAGCAGGAATGTAATGAACACTGAAGCTTTCTTT
CDR3: CASRNVMNTEAFF
D: .
size: .
V: TRBV27
J: TRBJ1-1

DNA: TGTGCCAGCAGCTTCGTTGTTGCGGGGGGTTCCTACGAGCAGTACTTC
CDR3: CASSFVVAGGSYEQYF
D: TRBD2
size: .
V: TRBV13
J: TRBJ2-7

DNA: TGCAGCGTTGCTGGGGCGACAAAGCTGAACACTGAAGCTTTCTTT
CDR3: CSVAGATKLNTEAFF
D: .
size: .
V: TRBV29-1
J: TRBJ1-1

DNA: TGTGCCAGTAGTCCCCTTACGGCCTCCTACGAGCAGTACTTC
CDR3: CASSPLTASYEQYF
D: .
size: once
V: TRBV19
J: TRBJ2-7

DNA: TGTGCCAGCAACAACGCAGGGGGCGGCTACGAGCAGTACTTC
CDR3: CASNNAGGGYEQYF
D: TRBD1
size: once
V: TRBV2
J: TRBJ2-7

DNA: TGTGCCAGCAGCGCCAGCCAAGAGACCCAGTACTTC
CDR3: CASSASQETQYF
D: .
size: .
V: TRBV9
J: TRBJ2-5